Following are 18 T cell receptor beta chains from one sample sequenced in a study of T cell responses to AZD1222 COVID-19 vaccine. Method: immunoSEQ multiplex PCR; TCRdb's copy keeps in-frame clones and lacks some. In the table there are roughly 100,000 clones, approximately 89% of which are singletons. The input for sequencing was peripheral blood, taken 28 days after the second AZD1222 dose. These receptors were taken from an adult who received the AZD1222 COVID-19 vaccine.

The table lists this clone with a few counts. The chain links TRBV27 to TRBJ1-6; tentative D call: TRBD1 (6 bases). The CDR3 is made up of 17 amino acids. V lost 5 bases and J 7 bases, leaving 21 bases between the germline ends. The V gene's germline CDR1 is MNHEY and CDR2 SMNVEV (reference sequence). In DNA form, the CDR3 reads TGTGCCAGCAGTACAATCCTCATTACAGGGCGCAATTCACCCCTCCACTTT. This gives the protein CASSTILITGRNSPLHF.

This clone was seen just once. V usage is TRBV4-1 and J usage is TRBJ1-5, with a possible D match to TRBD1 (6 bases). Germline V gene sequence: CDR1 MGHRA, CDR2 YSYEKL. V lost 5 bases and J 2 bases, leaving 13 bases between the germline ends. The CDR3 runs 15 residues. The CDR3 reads CASSVRRTGNQPQHF. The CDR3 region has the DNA TGCGCCAGCAGCGTACGCCGGACAGGCAATCAGCCCCAGCATTTT.

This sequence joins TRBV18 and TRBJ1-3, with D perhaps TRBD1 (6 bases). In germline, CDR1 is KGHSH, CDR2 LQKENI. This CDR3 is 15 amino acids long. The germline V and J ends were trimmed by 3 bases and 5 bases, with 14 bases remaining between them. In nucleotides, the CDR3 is TGTGCCAGCTCACCGAAGAGAGACAGGCGAAACACCATATATTTT. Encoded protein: CASSPKRDRRNTIYF.

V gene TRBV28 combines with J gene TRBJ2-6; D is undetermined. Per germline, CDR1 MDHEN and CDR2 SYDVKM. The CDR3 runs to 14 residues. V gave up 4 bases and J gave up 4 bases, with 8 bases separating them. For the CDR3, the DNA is TGTGCCAGCAGTTCTATCGCCGGGGCCAACGTCCTGACTTTC. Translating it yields CASSSIAGANVLTF.

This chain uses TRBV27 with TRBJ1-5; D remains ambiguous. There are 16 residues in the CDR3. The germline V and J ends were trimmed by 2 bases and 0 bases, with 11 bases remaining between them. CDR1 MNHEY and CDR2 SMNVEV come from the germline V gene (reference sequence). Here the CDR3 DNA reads TGTGCCAGCAGTTTAAGCTCTCAATATAGCAATCAGCCCCAGCATTTT. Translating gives CASSLSSQYSNQPQHF.

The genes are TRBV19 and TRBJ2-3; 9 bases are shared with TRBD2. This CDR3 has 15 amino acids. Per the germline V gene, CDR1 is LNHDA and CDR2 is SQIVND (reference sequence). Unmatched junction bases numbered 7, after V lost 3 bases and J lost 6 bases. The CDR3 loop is CASSMAGGPWDTQYF. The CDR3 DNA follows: TGTGCCAGTAGTATGGCGGGAGGGCCCTGGGATACGCAGTATTTT.

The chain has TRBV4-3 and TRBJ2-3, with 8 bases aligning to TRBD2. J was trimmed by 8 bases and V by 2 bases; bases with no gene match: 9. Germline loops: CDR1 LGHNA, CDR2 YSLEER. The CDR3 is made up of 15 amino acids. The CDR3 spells CASSQIGGESVTQYF. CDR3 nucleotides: TGCGCCAGCAGCCAAATCGGGGGGGAAAGTGTTACGCAGTATTTT.

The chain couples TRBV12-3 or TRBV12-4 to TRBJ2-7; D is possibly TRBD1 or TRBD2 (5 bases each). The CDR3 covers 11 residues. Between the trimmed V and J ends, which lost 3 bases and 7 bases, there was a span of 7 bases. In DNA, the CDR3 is TGTGCCAGCAGTTTTGAGGGGGAGCAGTACTTC. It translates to CASSFEGEQYF.

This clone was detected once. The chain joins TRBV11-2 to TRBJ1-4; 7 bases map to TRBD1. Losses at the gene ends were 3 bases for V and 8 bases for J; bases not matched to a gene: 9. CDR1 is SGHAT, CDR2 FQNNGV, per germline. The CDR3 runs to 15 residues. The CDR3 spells CASSFGDRIEEKLFF. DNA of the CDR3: TGTGCCAGCAGCTTTGGGGACAGAATTGAGGAAAAACTGTTTTTT.

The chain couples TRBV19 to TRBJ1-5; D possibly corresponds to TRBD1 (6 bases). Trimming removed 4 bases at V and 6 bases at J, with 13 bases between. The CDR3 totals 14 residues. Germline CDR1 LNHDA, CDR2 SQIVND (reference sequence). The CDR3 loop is CASSSGGGPQPQHF. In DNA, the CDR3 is TGTGCCAGTAGTAGCGGGGGGGGCCCTCAGCCCCAGCATTTT.

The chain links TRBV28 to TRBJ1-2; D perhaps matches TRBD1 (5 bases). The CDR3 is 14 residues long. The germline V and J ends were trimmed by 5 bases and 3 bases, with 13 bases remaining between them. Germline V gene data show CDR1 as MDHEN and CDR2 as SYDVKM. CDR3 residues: CASSVGWGDYGYTF. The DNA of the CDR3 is TGTGCCAGCAGTGTCGGCTGGGGGGACTATGGCTACACCTTC.

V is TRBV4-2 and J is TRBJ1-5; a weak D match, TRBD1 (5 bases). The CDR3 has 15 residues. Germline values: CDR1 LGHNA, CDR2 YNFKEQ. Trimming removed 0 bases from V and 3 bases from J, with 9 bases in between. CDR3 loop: CASSQDPGTNQPQHF. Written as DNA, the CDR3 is TGTGCCAGCAGCCAAGATCCCGGGACCAATCAGCCCCAGCATTTT.

CDR3 protein: CAILQVPNTGELFF. CDR3 bases: TGTGCCATACTACAGGTGCCGAACACCGGGGAGCTGTTTTTT. This chain joins TRBV27 and TRBJ2-2; D is perhaps TRBD1 (5 bases). Trimming removed 10 bases at V and 0 bases at J, with 12 bases between. The germline V gene encodes CDR1 MNHEY and CDR2 SMNVEV (reference sequence). The CDR3 runs to 14 residues.

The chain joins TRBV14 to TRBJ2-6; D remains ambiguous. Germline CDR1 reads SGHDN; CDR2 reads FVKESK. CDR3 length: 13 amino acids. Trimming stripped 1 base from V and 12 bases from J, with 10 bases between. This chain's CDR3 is CASSQASPPVLTF. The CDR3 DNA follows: TGTGCCAGCAGCCAAGCGAGTCCTCCCGTCCTGACTTTC.

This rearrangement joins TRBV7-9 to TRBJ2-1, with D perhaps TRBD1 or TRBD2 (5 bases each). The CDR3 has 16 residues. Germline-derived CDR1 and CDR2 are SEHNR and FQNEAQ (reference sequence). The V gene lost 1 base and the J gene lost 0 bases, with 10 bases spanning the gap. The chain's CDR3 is CASSLVGDRSYNEQFF. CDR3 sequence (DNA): TGTGCCAGCAGCTTAGTAGGGGACCGCTCCTACAATGAGCAGTTCTTC.

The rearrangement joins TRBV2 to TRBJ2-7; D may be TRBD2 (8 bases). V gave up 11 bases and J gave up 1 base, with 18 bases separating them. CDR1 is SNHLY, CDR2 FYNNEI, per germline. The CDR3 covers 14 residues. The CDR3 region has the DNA TGTGCCGGCGGGGGGCGGGACAGTTCCTACGAGCAGTACTTC. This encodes CAGGGRDSSYEQYF.

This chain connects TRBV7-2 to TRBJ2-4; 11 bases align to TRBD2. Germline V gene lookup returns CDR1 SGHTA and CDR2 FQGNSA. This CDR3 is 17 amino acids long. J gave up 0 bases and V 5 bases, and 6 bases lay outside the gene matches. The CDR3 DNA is TGTGCCAGCAGCGAACTAGCGGGAGCCCTAGCCAAAAACATTCAGTACTTC. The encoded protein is CASSELAGALAKNIQYF.

CDR3: CASSVGSTYQPQHF. The CDR3 DNA reads as TGTGCCAGCAGCGTAGGGTCTACTTATCAGCCCCAGCATTTT. The rearrangement joins TRBV9 to TRBJ1-5; D not resolved. V lost 0 bases to trimming and J lost 5 bases, with 9 bases between them. Germline CDR1 and CDR2: SGDLS and YYNGEE. The CDR3 runs to 14 residues.